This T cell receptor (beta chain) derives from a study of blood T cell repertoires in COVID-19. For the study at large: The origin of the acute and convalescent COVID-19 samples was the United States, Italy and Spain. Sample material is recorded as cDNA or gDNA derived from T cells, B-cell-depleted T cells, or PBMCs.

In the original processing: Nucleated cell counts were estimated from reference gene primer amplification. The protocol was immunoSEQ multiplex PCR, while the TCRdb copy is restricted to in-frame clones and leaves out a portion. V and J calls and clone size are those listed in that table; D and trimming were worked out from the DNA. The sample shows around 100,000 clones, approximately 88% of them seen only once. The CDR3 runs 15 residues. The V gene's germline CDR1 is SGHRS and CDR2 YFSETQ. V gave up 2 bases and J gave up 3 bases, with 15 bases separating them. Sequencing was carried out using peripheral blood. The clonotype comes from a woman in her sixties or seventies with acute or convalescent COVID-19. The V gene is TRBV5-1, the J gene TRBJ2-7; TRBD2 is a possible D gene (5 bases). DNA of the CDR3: TGCGCCAGCAGCTTCGGTGAAGAGGAGGACTACGAGCAGTACTTC. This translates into CASSFGEEEDYEQYF.